The 2 T cell receptor beta chains reported below all come from one sample, sequenced in a study of cytotoxic CD8 clonotypes in ibrutinib-treated CLL. Repertoires were generated with immunoSEQ multiplex PCR, while TCRdb's copy carries only in-frame clones and drops some. The data hold fewer than 300,000 clones, with 70% to 80% observed a single time. Material: PBMCs, obtained at disease progression, from a patient treated with ibrutinib. Receptors were obtained from a human donor with chronic lymphocytic leukemia.

J is TRBJ2-7 and V is TRBV7-9; 7 positions match TRBD1. The CDR3 totals 14 residues. V trimming: 2 bases; J trimming: 4 bases; junction bases outside the gene matches: 5. Germline V lookup: CDR1 SEHNR, CDR2 FQNEAQ (reference sequence). The CDR3 reads CASSLINRGYEQYF. The CDR3 DNA follows: TGTGCCAGCAGCTTAATCAACAGGGGTTACGAGCAGTACTTC.

The V and J genes are TRBV15 and TRBJ2-1; a possible D gene is TRBD2 (5 bases). Germline CDR1 is LNHNV and CDR2 is YYDKDF (reference sequence). V gave up 0 bases and J gave up 9 bases, with 15 bases separating them. This CDR3 is 15 amino acids long. The CDR3 loop reads CATSRDPRDPGEQFF. The DNA for the CDR3 is TGTGCCACCAGCAGAGATCCCCGGGATCCGGGTGAGCAGTTCTTC.